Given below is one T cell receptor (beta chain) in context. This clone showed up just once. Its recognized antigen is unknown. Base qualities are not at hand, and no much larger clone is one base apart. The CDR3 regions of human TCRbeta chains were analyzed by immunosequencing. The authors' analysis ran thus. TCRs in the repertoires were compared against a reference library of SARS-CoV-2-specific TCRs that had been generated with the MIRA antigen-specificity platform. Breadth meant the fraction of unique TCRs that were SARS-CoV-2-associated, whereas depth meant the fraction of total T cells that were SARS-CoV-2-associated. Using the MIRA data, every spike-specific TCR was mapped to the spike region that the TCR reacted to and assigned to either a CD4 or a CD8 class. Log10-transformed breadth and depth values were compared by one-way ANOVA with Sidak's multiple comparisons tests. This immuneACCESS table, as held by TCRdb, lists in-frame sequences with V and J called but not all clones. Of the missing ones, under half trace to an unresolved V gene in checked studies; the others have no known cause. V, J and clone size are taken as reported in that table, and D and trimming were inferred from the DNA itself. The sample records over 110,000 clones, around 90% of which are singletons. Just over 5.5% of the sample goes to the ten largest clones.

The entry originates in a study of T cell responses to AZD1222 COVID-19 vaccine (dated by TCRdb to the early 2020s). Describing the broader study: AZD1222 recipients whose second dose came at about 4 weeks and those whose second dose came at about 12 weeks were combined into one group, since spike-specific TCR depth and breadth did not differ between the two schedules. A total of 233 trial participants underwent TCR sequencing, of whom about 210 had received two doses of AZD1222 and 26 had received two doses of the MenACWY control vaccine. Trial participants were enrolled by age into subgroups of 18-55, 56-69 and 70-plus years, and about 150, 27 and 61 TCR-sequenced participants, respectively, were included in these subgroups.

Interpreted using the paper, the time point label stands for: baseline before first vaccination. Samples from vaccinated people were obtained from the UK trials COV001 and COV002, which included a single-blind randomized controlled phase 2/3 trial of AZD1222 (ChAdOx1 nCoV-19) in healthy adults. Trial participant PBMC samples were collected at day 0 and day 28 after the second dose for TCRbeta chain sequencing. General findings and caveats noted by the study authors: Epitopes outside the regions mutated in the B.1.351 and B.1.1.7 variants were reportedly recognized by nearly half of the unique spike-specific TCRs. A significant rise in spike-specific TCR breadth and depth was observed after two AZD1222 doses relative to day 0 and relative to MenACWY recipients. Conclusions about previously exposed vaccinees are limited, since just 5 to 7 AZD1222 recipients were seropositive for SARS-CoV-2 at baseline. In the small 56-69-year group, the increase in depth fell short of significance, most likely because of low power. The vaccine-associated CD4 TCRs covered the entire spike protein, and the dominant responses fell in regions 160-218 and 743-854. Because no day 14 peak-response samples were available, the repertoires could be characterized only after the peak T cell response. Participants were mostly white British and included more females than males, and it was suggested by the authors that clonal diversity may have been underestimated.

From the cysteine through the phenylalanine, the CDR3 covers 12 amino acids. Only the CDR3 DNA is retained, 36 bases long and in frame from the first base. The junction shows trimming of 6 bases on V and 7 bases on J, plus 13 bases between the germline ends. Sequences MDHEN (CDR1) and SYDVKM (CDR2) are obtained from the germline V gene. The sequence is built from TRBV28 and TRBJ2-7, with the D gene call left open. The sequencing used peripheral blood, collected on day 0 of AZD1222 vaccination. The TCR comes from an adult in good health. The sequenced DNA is TGTGCCAGCAGGCCCGCCTCCTGGGAGCAGTACTTC. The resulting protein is CASRPASWEQYF.